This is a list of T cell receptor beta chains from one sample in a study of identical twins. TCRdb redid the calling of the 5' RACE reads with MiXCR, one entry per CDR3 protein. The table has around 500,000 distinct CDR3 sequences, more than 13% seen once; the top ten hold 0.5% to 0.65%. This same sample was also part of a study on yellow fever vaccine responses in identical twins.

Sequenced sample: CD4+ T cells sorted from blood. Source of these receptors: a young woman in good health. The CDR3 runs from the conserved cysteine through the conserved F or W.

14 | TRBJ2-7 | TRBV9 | CASSASTLGNEQYF
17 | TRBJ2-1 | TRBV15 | CATSRGRLAGVRNEQFF
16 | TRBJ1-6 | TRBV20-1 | CSARDRVGSYNSPLHF
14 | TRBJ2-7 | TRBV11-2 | CASSVTGGGYEQYF
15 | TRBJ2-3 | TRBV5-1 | CASVGTSRSTDTQYF
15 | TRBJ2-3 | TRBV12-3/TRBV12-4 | CASSPGTGLTDTQYF
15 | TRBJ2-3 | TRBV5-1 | CASSLSGSSTDTQYF
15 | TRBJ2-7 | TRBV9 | CASSVGARSSYEQYF
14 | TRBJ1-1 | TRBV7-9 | CASSLENGGLSAFF
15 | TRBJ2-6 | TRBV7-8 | CASSLGTSGANVLTF
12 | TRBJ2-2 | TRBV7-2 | CASSLARLTGFF
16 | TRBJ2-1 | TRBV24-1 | CATSDLNPTGYNEQFF
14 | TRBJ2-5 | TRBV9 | CASSVGQGRETQYF
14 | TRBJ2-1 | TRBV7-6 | CASSLGARNNEQFF
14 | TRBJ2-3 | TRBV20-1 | CSASGQGGTDTQYF
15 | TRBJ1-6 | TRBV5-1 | CASSPETGESSPLHF
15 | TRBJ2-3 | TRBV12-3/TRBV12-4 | CASTRVRGFGDTQYF
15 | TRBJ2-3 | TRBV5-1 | CASSLEGRAADTQYF
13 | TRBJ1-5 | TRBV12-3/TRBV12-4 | CASSLEGGQPQHF
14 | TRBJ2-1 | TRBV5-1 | CASSLRTGSNEQFF
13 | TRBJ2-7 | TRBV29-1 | CSATGTGGYEQYF
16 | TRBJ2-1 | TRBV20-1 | CSARLGLGGSYNEQFF
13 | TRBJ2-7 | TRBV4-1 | CASKDPYSYEQYF
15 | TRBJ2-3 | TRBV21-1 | CASTIGGQGTDTQYF
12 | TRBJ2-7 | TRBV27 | CASSFRNGEQYF
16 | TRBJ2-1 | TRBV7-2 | CASTFSTGMKAGEQFF
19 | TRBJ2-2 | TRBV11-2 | CASSFPGTSGGQNTGELFF
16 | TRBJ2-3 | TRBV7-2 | CASSLASGRASDTQYF